This entry lists 5 T cell receptor beta chains sequenced from one sample in a study of Ad26.COV2.S vaccination and SARS-CoV-2 variants. Noted treatment: around 19 received Ad26.COV2.S at low or high dose, single or two shots; a few received placebo; per-sample allocation not given. All samples were drawn on day 63, counting from the first vaccine or placebo injection. Sequencing was performed with immunoSEQ multiplex PCR; in TCRdb, only in-frame clones are kept and a portion is missing. The sample has about 320,000 clones; around four fifths are singletons. The sample was peripheral blood, taken in a trial of Ad26.COV2.S vaccine versus placebo. These receptors came from a person aged 18-65 years who received the Ad26.COV2.S COVID-19 vaccine or a placebo.

The chain links TRBV28 to TRBJ1-3; 12 bases match TRBD1. The CDR3 runs to 20 residues. The germline V gene encodes CDR1 MDHEN and CDR2 SYDVKM. V was clipped by 3 bases and J by 1 base; unmatched bases: 13. The CDR3 nucleotides are TGTGCCAGCAGTTTCCATCCCGGGACAGGGGGCCGTAGGTCTGGAAACACCATATATTTT. It codes for CASSFHPGTGGRRSGNTIYF.

The chain is built from TRBV28 and TRBJ1-2; perhaps TRBD1 as D (5 bases). The CDR3 has 16 amino acids. The V gene's germline CDR1 is MDHEN and CDR2 SYDVKM. Trimming cost V 6 bases and J 0 bases, with 17 bases left between them. CDR3 region: CASSQGVSATNYGYTF. For the CDR3, the DNA is TGTGCCAGCAGCCAAGGGGTGTCGGCTACTAACTATGGCTACACCTTC.

In the case of this clone: Other DNA sequences within the sample encode an identical CDR3. The chain carries TRBV3-1 (or the pseudogene TRBV3-2) and TRBJ2-7; D unresolved. This CDR3 region has 12 residues. The ends were cut back, 1 base at V and 4 bases at J, with 5 bases in the middle. From germline, CDR1 is LGHDT and CDR2 YNNKEL (reference sequence). The CDR3 coding sequence is TGTGCCAGCAGCCAAGGGGCTTACGAGCAGTACTTC. This translates into CASSQGAYEQYF.

The V call is TRBV5-1, the J call TRBJ1-1; 7 bases fit TRBD1. This CDR3 comprises 15 residues. Looked up from germline, CDR1 is SGHRS and CDR2 is YFSETQ. J was trimmed by 4 bases and V by 4 bases; bases with no gene match: 10. The CDR3 DNA sequence: TGCGCCAGCAGCCCTACAGGGGACAAAGGCACTGAAGCTTTCTTT. It is translated as CASSPTGDKGTEAFF. The complete variable domain, with remaining parts taken from reference TRBV5-1 and TRBJ1-1, reads KAGVTQTPRYLIKTRGQQVTLSCSPISGHRSVSWYQQTPGQGLQFLFEYFSETQRNKGNFPGRFSGRQFSNSRSEMNVSTLELGDSALYLCASSPTGDKGTEAFFGQGTRLTVV.

The gene calls are TRBV3-1 (or the pseudogene TRBV3-2) and TRBJ1-5, with D hard to call. Germline V gene lookup returns CDR1 LGHDT and CDR2 YNNKEL (reference sequence). V was trimmed by 0 bases and J by 3 bases, leaving 0 bases between them. The CDR3 has 12 amino acids. The CDR3, as DNA: TGTGCCAGCAGCCAAGACAATCAGCCCCAGCATTTT. Its protein is CASSQDNQPQHF.